A selection of T cell receptor beta chains follows, all from one sample in a study of cytomegalovirus exposure and HLA in healthy donors. TCRdb's copy holds only in-frame clones and misses some; the assay was immunoSEQ multiplex PCR. The sample carries about 160,000 clones, around 83% recorded once. The sample was PBMCs. The receptors stem from a male donor in good health and CMV-seropositive. CDR3s include the opening cysteine and the closing phenylalanine or tryptophan. The D gene is left open where the match is weak. The size of a clone is reported for some rows only, either as once, few or many, or as a class for expanded clones.

D gene,CDR3 length,J gene,V gene,clone size,CDR3 DNA,CDR3 protein
.,14,TRBJ1-1,TRBV13,once,TGTGCCAGCAGCTCGGGGCGGGGGGCCACTGAAGCTTTCTTT,CASSSGRGATEAFF
TRBD1,14,TRBJ1-1,TRBV6-5,.,TGTGCCAGCAGCGGGGGACAGGGGGGAACTGAAGCTTTCTTT,CASSGGQGGTEAFF
.,15,TRBJ1-5,TRBV5-5,.,TGTGCCAGCAGCCCCGACTTGTCGGGAGCCTCTCGGGAGCATTTT,CASSPDLSGASREHF
TRBD1,20,TRBJ2-3,TRBV28,once,TGTGCCAGCAGTTTTCTACAGGGGGGACCCCTATCGACGTCGACAGATACGCAGTATTTT,CASSFLQGGPLSTSTDTQYF
TRBD2,14,TRBJ2-7,TRBV5-1,.,TGCGCCAGCAGCTTGGGCGGGAGCCCCTACGAGCAGTACTTC,CASSLGGSPYEQYF
.,15,TRBJ1-2,TRBV15,.,TGTGCCACCAGCTTCTCCCGGGGTTTCGGGTATGGCTACACCTTC,CATSFSRGFGYGYTF
.,12,TRBJ1-1,TRBV28,.,TGTGCCAGCCGAGTTGGCGGAACTGAAGCTTTCTTT,CASRVGGTEAFF
TRBD2,14,TRBJ2-7,TRBV7-8,.,TGTGCCAGCAGCCCCGGGAGGGCCGCGTACGAGCAGTACTTC,CASSPGRAAYEQYF
.,15,TRBJ1-1,TRBV6-5,.,TGTGCCAGCAGTTACTCGATGGCAGGGAACACTGAAGCTTTCTTT,CASSYSMAGNTEAFF
.,13,TRBJ1-1,TRBV28,once,TGTGCCAGCAGTTTTTCCAGGGTCACTGAAGCTTTCTTT,CASSFSRVTEAFF
TRBD1,14,TRBJ2-7,TRBV7-2,.,TGTGCCAGCAGCCCGACAGGGGGCCTGTACGAGCAGTACTTC,CASSPTGGLYEQYF
.,16,TRBJ1-2,TRBV6-1,.,TGTGCCAGCAGTGAGAACAGTCCCACAGCTAACTATGGCTACACCTTC,CASSENSPTANYGYTF
.,16,TRBJ1-3,TRBV14,.,TGTGCCAGCAGCCCCCAACAGGTATTCTCTGGAAACACCATATATTTT,CASSPQQVFSGNTIYF
.,16,TRBJ2-7,TRBV7-9,.,TGTTCCAGCAGCTTAGCCCTGGGGTCCGGGAGCCGCGAGCAGTACTTC,CSSSLALGSGSREQYF
.,21,TRBJ1-6,TRBV21-1,.,TGTGCCAGTCGTGGGACAGGATTTGACGTGAGGGTCTCCTTTTATAATTCACCCCTCCACTTT,CASRGTGFDVRVSFYNSPLHF
.,13,TRBJ1-5,TRBV6-1,few,TGTGCCAGCAGCCTGGACAGAAATCAGCCCCAGCATTTT,CASSLDRNQPQHF
TRBD2,17,TRBJ2-1,TRBV10-1,once,TGCGCCAGCAGTGGGCCGACTAGCGGGGGGGCCCGTTATGAGCAGTTCTTC,CASSGPTSGGARYEQFF
TRBD1,15,TRBJ2-7,TRBV6-5,.,TGTGCCAGCAGTTACGGGGACAGCACCTCCTACGAGCAGTACTTC,CASSYGDSTSYEQYF
.,15,TRBJ2-7,TRBV15,.,TGTGCCACCAGCAGAGCACAGGGAACCTCCTACGAGCAGTACTTC,CATSRAQGTSYEQYF
TRBD1,12,TRBJ1-1,TRBV9,.,TGTGCCAGCAGGGGACAGGGGGGAAAAGCTTTCTTT,CASRGQGGKAFF
TRBD2,14,TRBJ2-7,TRBV5-3,.,TGTGCCAGAAGCTCGACTAGCGGGAGGTACGAGCAGTACTTC,CARSSTSGRYEQYF
TRBD1,16,TRBJ1-4,TRBV7-6,.,TGTGCCAGCAGCCCGGGGACAGTTAGGGTAGGCGAAAAACTGTTTTTT,CASSPGTVRVGEKLFF
.,14,TRBJ2-7,TRBV6-5,.,TGTGCCAGCACTAGATCCACAGGGACGTGGGAGCAGTACTTC,CASTRSTGTWEQYF
.,14,TRBJ1-6,TRBV19,.,TGTGCCAGTAGCGAGGGACTGAATAATTCACCCCTCCACTTT,CASSEGLNNSPLHF
TRBD1,14,TRBJ1-5,TRBV7-2,.,TGTGCCAGCAGGGATCGGGACAGTCATCAGCCCCAGCATTTT,CASRDRDSHQPQHF
TRBD2,15,TRBJ2-2,TRBV5-8,.,TGTGCCAGCAGCCTCCTAGCGGGAGGGGTCGGGGAGCTGTTTTTT,CASSLLAGGVGELFF
.,16,TRBJ1-2,TRBV7-2,.,TGTGCCAGCAGCTTAGACCTCGGGGGTTCGGGCTATGGCTACACCTTC,CASSLDLGGSGYGYTF
TRBD1,15,TRBJ2-7,TRBV6-1,.,TGTGCCAGCAGGGACAGGGGTCCCACATACTACGAGCAGTACTTC,CASRDRGPTYYEQYF
.,13,TRBJ1-5,TRBV5-8,.,TGTGCCAGCAGCTTTTGGGGAGGACAGCCCCAGCATTTT,CASSFWGGQPQHF
TRBD2,15,TRBJ2-7,TRBV7-2,.,TGTGCCAGCAGCTGGACTAGCGGGGGGGCCAACGAGCAGTACTTC,CASSWTSGGANEQYF
.,14,TRBJ2-5,TRBV18,.,TGTGCCAGCTCACCAGGCTCTAGCGAAGAGACCCAGTACTTC,CASSPGSSEETQYF
.,13,TRBJ1-5,TRBV5-1,.,TGCGCCAGCAGCGGTGGCCAAAATCAGCCCCAGCATTTT,CASSGGQNQPQHF
TRBD2,16,TRBJ2-7,TRBV5-4,.,TGTGCCAGCAGCTCCGGACTAGCGGGAGGGCGTCCCGAGCAGTACTTC,CASSSGLAGGRPEQYF
TRBD1,18,TRBJ1-6,TRBV7-2,.,TGTGCCAGCAGCTTAGCGAGGGGACAGGGGGCGCGGAATTCACCCCTCCACTTT,CASSLARGQGARNSPLHF
.,14,TRBJ2-7,TRBV9,.,TGTGCCAGCAGCGTAGGCCAGGGCCCCTACGAGCAGTACTTC,CASSVGQGPYEQYF
TRBD2,14,TRBJ2-1,TRBV7-9,.,TGTGCCAGCAGCAATAGCGGGGGGAGGGGGGAGCAGTTCTTC,CASSNSGGRGEQFF
TRBD2,16,TRBJ2-1,TRBV18,.,TGTGCCAGCTCCCTGACTAGCGGGGCTACCTACAATGAGCAGTTCTTC,CASSLTSGATYNEQFF
.,14,TRBJ2-3,TRBV28,.,TGTGCCAGCAGTTTCTTACAGGGCACAGATACGCAGTATTTT,CASSFLQGTDTQYF
.,15,TRBJ2-7,TRBV4-3,.,TGCGCCAGCAGCCAGGTACTACAGGGAACCTACGAGCAGTACTTC,CASSQVLQGTYEQYF
.,12,TRBJ2-7,TRBV15,.,TGTGCCACCAGCGGGCAAAGTTACGAGCAGTACTTC,CATSGQSYEQYF
TRBD1,14,TRBJ1-1,TRBV5-1,.,TGCGCCAGCAGCTCGTCAGGGGGCCTCACTGAAGCTTTCTTT,CASSSSGGLTEAFF
.,14,TRBJ2-5,TRBV5-4,.,TGTGCCAGCAGCTCGGACAGTTACCAAGAGACCCAGTACTTC,CASSSDSYQETQYF
.,13,TRBJ2-7,TRBV7-8,.,TGTGCCAGCAGCGGTCGTGGGGGGTACGAGCAGTACTTC,CASSGRGGYEQYF
TRBD1,14,TRBJ2-3,TRBV6-5,.,TGTGCTAGGATTGGGACAGGGGGAACAGATACGCAGTATTTT,CARIGTGGTDTQYF
TRBD2,17,TRBJ2-5,TRBV7-6,.,TGTGCCAGCAGCTTGGGACTAGCGGGCTCCCTACAAGAGACCCAGTACTTC,CASSLGLAGSLQETQYF
.,14,TRBJ1-1,TRBV6-6,once,TGTGCCAGCAGTTACCGGGGGGGGCACACTGAAGCTTTCTTT,CASSYRGGHTEAFF
TRBD1,14,TRBJ2-7,TRBV10-2,.,TGCGCCAGCAGGGGGGCAGGGGGTGGCGACGAGCAGTACTTC,CASRGAGGGDEQYF
.,16,TRBJ2-1,TRBV7-9,few,TGTGCCAGCAGCTTAGGTTGGGCGCGGGCTGACAATGAGCAGTTCTTC,CASSLGWARADNEQFF
.,13,TRBJ2-2,TRBV30,.,TGTGCCTGGAGTGTATCAGGGACCGGGGAGCTGTTTTTT,CAWSVSGTGELFF
TRBD1,17,TRBJ1-3,TRBV11-2,once,TGTGCCAGCAGCTTACAAGGAGGGGGCAGCTCTGGAAACACCATATATTTT,CASSLQGGGSSGNTIYF